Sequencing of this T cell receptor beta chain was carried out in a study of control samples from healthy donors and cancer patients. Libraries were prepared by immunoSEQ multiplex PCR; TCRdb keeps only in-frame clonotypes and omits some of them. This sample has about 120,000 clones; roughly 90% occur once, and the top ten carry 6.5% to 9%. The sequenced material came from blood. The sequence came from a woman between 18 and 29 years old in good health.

CDR3 in amino acids: CASTPQGLNSYGYTF. CDR3 DNA sequence: TGTGCCAGCACCCCCCAGGGCCTAAACTCTTATGGCTACACCTTC. This chain joins TRBV6-6 and TRBJ1-2, with D possibly TRBD1 on 5 matching bases. Per the germline V gene, CDR1 is MNHNY and CDR2 is SVGAGI (reference sequence). The CDR3 sequence is 15 residues long. V dropped 7 bases and J dropped 5 bases, with 20 bases sitting between them.